These 30 T cell receptor beta chains share one sample of origin, sequenced in a study of technical replicates of blood from a handful of donors. TCRdb's copy holds only in-frame clones and misses some; the assay was immunoSEQ multiplex PCR. Counted here are fewer than 90,000 clones, 89% occurring once; the ten biggest clones make up approximately 0.39%. Material: T cells isolated from PBMCs. The origin of the receptors is a human donor in good health.

The CDR3 nucleotides are TGTGCCAGTAGTTGGGGCAGGGGGACTGAAGCTTTCTTT. It specifies CASSWGRGTEAFF. V is TRBV19 and J is TRBJ1-1, with 7 bases matching TRBD1. The CDR3 runs to 13 residues. Germline V gives CDR1 LNHDA, CDR2 SQIVND (reference sequence). The J segment lost 5 bases and the V segment lost 5 bases, leaving 5 bases of the junction unmatched.

This chain joins TRBV11-2 and TRBJ2-7, with D possibly TRBD2 on 5 matching bases. Per germline, CDR1 SGHAT and CDR2 FQNNGV. The V and J ends lost 5 bases and 6 bases respectively, with 8 bases between them. The CDR3 runs 11 residues. The CDR3 is CASSPEGEQYF. CDR3 bases: TGTGCCAGCAGCCCCGAGGGCGAGCAGTACTTC.

V and J are TRBV19 and TRBJ1-4; 10 positions agree with TRBD1. The CDR3 is 15 amino acids. J gave up 8 bases and V 3 bases, and 6 bases lay outside the gene matches. From germline, CDR1 is LNHDA and CDR2 SQIVND (reference sequence). CDR3 region: CASSIWDRGSEKLFF. CDR3 nucleotides: TGTGCCAGTAGTATTTGGGACAGGGGAAGCGAAAAACTGTTTTTT.

The rearrangement links TRBV27 to TRBJ2-6; tentative D call: TRBD2 (6 bases). The germline V and J ends were trimmed by 8 bases and 3 bases, with 8 bases remaining between them. Germline-derived CDR1 and CDR2 are MNHEY and SMNVEV (reference sequence). CDR3 length equals 13 residues. Here the CDR3 reads CASSGDGANVLTF. The CDR3 coding sequence is TGTGCCAGCTCGGGGGATGGGGCCAACGTCCTGACTTTC.

The chain links TRBV6-1 to TRBJ2-6, with unresolved D. CDR1 is MNHNS, CDR2 SASEGT, per germline. V was pared by 1 base and J by 3 bases, with 4 bases between. The CDR3 has 14 amino acids. The CDR3: CASSEGHGANVLTF. The CDR3 coding sequence is TGTGCCAGCAGTGAAGGACATGGGGCCAACGTCCTGACTTTC.

In this sample, this clone turned up once. The genes are TRBV5-6 and TRBJ1-4; D gene uncertain. Trimming cost V 1 base and J 5 bases, with 3 bases left between them. The CDR3 contains 12 residues. Germline V lookup: CDR1 SGHDT, CDR2 YYEEEE. In DNA form, the CDR3 reads TGTGCCAGCAGCTTGTTAAATGAAAAACTGTTTTTT. It encodes CASSLLNEKLFF.

The V and J genes are TRBV6-1 and TRBJ2-7; D perhaps matches TRBD1 (6 bases). V lost 8 bases and J 4 bases, leaving 9 bases between the germline ends. This CDR3 contains 11 residues. In germline, CDR1 is MNHNS, CDR2 SASEGT. The chain's CDR3 is CASGQLYEQYF. The CDR3 coding sequence is TGTGCCAGCGGACAGCTTTACGAGCAGTACTTC.

The chain links TRBV7-9 to TRBJ2-2; 7 bases are a match to TRBD2. V was clipped by 5 bases and J by 0 bases; unmatched bases: 9. Germline V CDR1 and CDR2: SEHNR, FQNEAQ (reference sequence). This CDR3 region has 17 residues. CDR3 DNA sequence: TGTGCCAGCAGCACCCCTTCCCTAGCGGCGAACACCGGGGAGCTGTTTTTT. This sequence encodes CASSTPSLAANTGELFF.

This clone was seen only a few times. The V call is TRBV28, the J call TRBJ2-2, with 10 bases matching TRBD1. V shed 6 bases and J 7 bases; nucleotides not matched to a gene: 8. The germline V gene encodes CDR1 MDHEN and CDR2 SYDVKM. The CDR3 sequence is 15 residues long. In nucleotides, the CDR3 is TGTGCCAGCAGCTCCGGGACAGGGGATGTCGGGGAGCTGTTTTTT. It specifies CASSSGTGDVGELFF. Based on the CDR3 plus reference TRBV28 and TRBJ2-2, the full variable domain is DVKVTQSSRYLVKRTGEKVFLECVQDMDHENMFWYRQDPGLGLRLIYFSYDVKMKEKGDIPEGYSVSREKKERFSLILESASTNQTSMYLCASSSGTGDVGELFFGEGSRLTVL.

The genes are TRBV18 and TRBJ2-3, with a tentative D call TRBD2 (6 bases). Germline-derived CDR1 and CDR2 are KGHSH and LQKENI. The CDR3 totals 15 residues. Deletions cut 6 bases from V and 2 bases from J, with 15 bases between. CDR3 sequence (DNA): TGTGCCAGCTCCCCTGGGGGGTCACCCACAGATACGCAGTATTTT. It encodes CASSPGGSPTDTQYF.

The chain is built from TRBV9 and TRBJ2-5; 8 positions agree with TRBD2. The V gene's germline CDR1 is SGDLS and CDR2 YYNGEE. With 3 bases clipped from V and 5 bases from J, the junction kept 6 bases outside the gene matches. This CDR3 has 14 residues. CDR3 loop: CASSGTGLDETQYF. In DNA, the CDR3 is TGTGCCAGCAGCGGGACGGGACTAGATGAGACCCAGTACTTC.

This chain connects TRBV7-9 to TRBJ1-2, with D perhaps TRBD1 (6 bases). Trimming took off 11 bases at V and 8 bases at J, with 18 bases between the two ends. Germline V gene sequence: CDR1 SEHNR, CDR2 FQNEAQ (reference sequence). The CDR3 runs to 12 residues. CDR3 sequence: CAGDTLGDGYTF. The DNA of the CDR3 is TGTGCCGGGGACACCCTGGGGGACGGCTACACCTTC.

This chain uses TRBV4-3 with TRBJ1-1; the D gene is possibly TRBD1 (5 bases). CDR3 length: 14 residues. Between the trimmed V and J ends, which lost 1 base and 1 base, there was a span of 7 bases. Germline V CDR1 and CDR2: LGHNA, YSLEER. CDR3 bases: TGCGCCAGCAGCCAAGCGGGGGGGAACACTGAAGCTTTCTTT. This sequence encodes CASSQAGGNTEAFF.

The rearrangement uses TRBV16 and TRBJ1-5; D is perhaps TRBD1 (5 bases). Germline-derived CDR1 and CDR2 are KGHSY and FQNENV. The CDR3 contains 15 residues. Trimming removed 3 bases from V and 1 base from J, with 10 bases in between. CDR3 in amino acids: CASSQGGRSNQPQHF. The CDR3 DNA reads TGTGCCAGCAGCCAGGGGGGAAGGAGCAATCAGCCCCAGCATTTT.

The V call is TRBV29-1, the J call TRBJ2-7, with 9 bases aligning to TRBD1. Germline V gene data show CDR1 as SQVTM and CDR2 as ANQGSEA. There are 14 residues in the CDR3. Germline trimming cut 6 bases from V and 2 bases from J; bases unmatched to any gene: 8. This CDR3 is CSVVPGQGPYEQYF. As DNA, the CDR3 is TGCAGCGTGGTTCCGGGACAGGGACCCTACGAGCAGTACTTC.

This chain links TRBV6-6 with TRBJ2-5; 11 nucleotides agree with TRBD2. In germline, CDR1 is MNHNY, CDR2 SVGAGI (reference sequence). This CDR3 spans 16 amino acids. The V segment lost 2 bases and the J segment 4 bases; nucleotides outside the gene matches: 6. CDR3 in DNA: TGTGCCAGCAGTTACAAGACTAGCGGGAATCCAGAGACCCAGTACTTC. It encodes CASSYKTSGNPETQYF.

The rearrangement joins TRBV6-5 to TRBJ1-2, with 10 bases matching TRBD1. V was clipped by 6 bases and J by 2 bases; unmatched bases: 3. The CDR3 contains 14 residues. Germline V gene sequence: CDR1 MNHEY, CDR2 SVGAGI. The CDR3 coding sequence is TGTGCCAGCAGCCGGGACAGGGGCAACTATGGCTACACCTTC. Translated: CASSRDRGNYGYTF.

V usage is TRBV27 and J usage is TRBJ2-7; TRBD2 aligns across 12 bases. The germline gives CDR1 MNHEY, CDR2 SMNVEV (reference sequence). J was trimmed by 4 bases and V by 9 bases; bases with no gene match: 4. The CDR3 extends over 13 amino acids. The DNA of the CDR3 is TGTGCCAGTGGACTAGCGGGAATATACGAGCAGTACTTC. This sequence encodes CASGLAGIYEQYF.

The chain uses TRBV11-3 and TRBJ1-1; no definite D call. The CDR3 runs 12 residues. Germline CDR1 reads SGHNT; CDR2 reads YENEEA. Deletions cut 0 bases from V and 10 bases from J, with 9 bases between. The CDR3 here is CASSLDRGGAFF. In DNA form, the CDR3 reads TGTGCCAGCAGCTTAGACCGGGGAGGAGCTTTCTTT.

The chain has TRBV2 and TRBJ1-2; D call uncertain. This CDR3 region has 12 residues. Trimming stripped 6 bases from V and 3 bases from J, with 8 bases between. Germline-derived CDR1 and CDR2 are SNHLY and FYNNEI. The chain's CDR3 is CASSRIDYGYTF. The CDR3 DNA reads as TGTGCCAGCAGCAGGATTGACTATGGCTACACCTTC.

The chain has TRBV5-1 and TRBJ2-5, with 9 bases aligning to TRBD1. The CDR3 consists of 14 residues. The V segment lost 3 bases and the J segment 4 bases; nucleotides outside the gene matches: 4. Germline V gene data show CDR1 as SGHRS and CDR2 as YFSETQ. CDR3 DNA sequence: TGCGCCAGCAGCTCCGGGACAGGGCGAGAGACCCAGTACTTC. The encoded protein is CASSSGTGRETQYF. The variable domain in full, completed from reference TRBV5-1 and TRBJ2-5, reads KAGVTQTPRYLIKTRGQQVTLSCSPISGHRSVSWYQQTPGQGLQFLFEYFSETQRNKGNFPGRFSGRQFSNSRSEMNVSTLELGDSALYLCASSSGTGRETQYFGPGTRLLVL.

This clone was recorded a few times. The chain employs TRBV29-1 and TRBJ1-1; no reliable D call. CDR1 and CDR2 from the germline V gene are SQVTM and ANQGSEA. V lost 2 bases to trimming and J lost 10 bases, with 8 bases between them. The length of the CDR3 is 10 residues. CDR3 protein: CSVERSGAFF. In DNA, the CDR3 is TGCAGCGTTGAACGTTCAGGAGCTTTCTTT.

A single count supports this clone. The chain couples TRBV6-1 to TRBJ2-7; possibly TRBD2 for D (5 bases). Trimming left V 0 bases short and J 5 bases short, with 20 bases between. The length of the CDR3 is 17 residues. Germline lookup yields CDR1 MNHNS and CDR2 SASEGT. CDR3 coding DNA: TGTGCCAGCAGTGAAGCGTTCGTTAGCTGGAGGTCTCACGAGCAGTACTTC. Protein: CASSEAFVSWRSHEQYF.

The CDR3 coding sequence is TGTGCCAGCAGCCCGTCGACTAGCACAGATACGCAGTATTTT. It yields the protein CASSPSTSTDTQYF. The chain is built from TRBV11-3 and TRBJ2-3; D not resolved. The germline CDR1 and CDR2 sequences are SGHNT and YENEEA. V was shortened by 5 bases and J by 0 bases, with 9 bases between the two germline ends. This CDR3 spans 14 amino acids.

This rearrangement joins TRBV19 to TRBJ1-5, with D maybe TRBD1 (5 bases). This CDR3 contains 14 residues. The germline V gene has CDR1 LNHDA and CDR2 SQIVND (reference sequence). The V end lost 6 bases, the J end lost 0 bases, and 9 bases lay between the germline ends. CDR3 in DNA: TGTGCCAGTAGGGACATTTCTAGCAATCAGCCCCAGCATTTT. This translates into CASRDISSNQPQHF.

This chain uses TRBV20-1 with TRBJ2-7, with D unresolved. Germline CDR1 reads DFQATT; CDR2 reads SNEGSKA (reference sequence). The V gene lost 5 bases and the J gene lost 4 bases, with 6 bases spanning the gap. The CDR3 has 10 residues. In DNA form, the CDR3 reads TGCAGTGCTGGTCGGTACGAGCAGTACTTC. Translation: CSAGRYEQYF.

This chain links TRBV2 with TRBJ2-5; weak D call: TRBD1 (6 bases). V lost 7 bases and J lost 4, with 13 bases in between. Germline CDR1 is SNHLY and CDR2 is FYNNEI. The CDR3 is 13 amino acids. CDR3 DNA sequence: TGTGCCAGCATTAGTGGGGACACAGAGACCCAGTACTTC. Translating gives CASISGDTETQYF.

V usage is TRBV19 and J usage is TRBJ2-3; D remains unclear. V was clipped by 6 bases and J by 0 bases, with 10 bases between them. The CDR3 length is 14 residues. Germline assignment: CDR1 LNHDA and CDR2 SQIVND (reference sequence). CDR3 sequence (DNA): TGTGCCAGTAGCTACGGTACTAGCACAGATACGCAGTATTTT. Encoded protein: CASSYGTSTDTQYF.

This chain's CDR3 is CASRKAGSEETQYF. The CDR3, as DNA: TGTGCCAGTAGGAAGGCAGGGTCGGAAGAGACCCAGTACTTC. J is TRBJ2-5 and V is TRBV19; tentatively, D is TRBD1 (5 bases). Trimming took 6 bases from V and 3 from J, leaving 14 bases between them. The CDR3 contains 14 residues. Germline CDR1 reads LNHDA; CDR2 reads SQIVND (reference sequence).

V gene TRBV10-2 combines with J gene TRBJ2-7; the match to TRBD2 covers 12 bases. The CDR3 loop spans 15 amino acids. Germline values: CDR1 WSHSY, CDR2 SAAADI. J was trimmed by 3 bases and V by 7 bases; bases with no gene match: 7. This CDR3 is CASIAQTSGSYEQYF. In DNA, the CDR3 is TGCGCCAGCATCGCTCAGACTAGCGGGAGCTACGAGCAGTACTTC.